The 7 T cell receptor beta chains given below trace back to one sample, sequenced in a study of blood T cells in healthy people across ages. Alongside a J-beta primer mix, a sample-barcoded 5' primer served in a second PCR lasting 7 to 11 cycles. A single record per CDR3 protein comes from TCRdb applying MiXCR to the 5' RACE reads. The sample holds roughly 720,000 distinct CDR3 sequences, roughly 50% seen once. The specimen sequenced was blood. The receptors shown here come from an elderly man in good health.

The chain couples TRBV29-1 to TRBJ2-1; D gene uncertain. Looked up from germline, CDR1 is SQVTM and CDR2 is ANQGSEA. CDR3 size: 11 residues. V was shortened by 7 bases and J by 5 bases, with 9 bases between the two germline ends. CDR3 DNA sequence: TGCAGCGAAGGTGTAGACAATGAGCAGTTCTTC. Its protein product is CSEGVDNEQFF.

The rearrangement uses TRBV5-1 and TRBJ2-3; TRBD2 matches 10 bases. Germline V gives CDR1 SGHRS, CDR2 YFSETQ. The CDR3 contains 17 residues. Trimming took 6 bases from V and 5 from J; bases not matched to a gene: 15. The CDR3 sequence is CASTPGIASGSGDTQYF. The CDR3 bases are TGCGCCAGCACCCCTGGGATCGCTAGCGGGAGTGGAGATACGCAGTATTTT.

The chain couples TRBV28 to TRBJ2-5; TRBD2 might be the D (6 bases). The CDR3 covers 14 residues. The germline V gene encodes CDR1 MDHEN and CDR2 SYDVKM. V shed 8 bases and J shed 11 bases, with 24 bases lying between them. In nucleotides, the CDR3 is TGTGCCAGCGGATCTAGCGCAAGGTCTGGGGAGCAGTACTTC. Amino acid sequence: CASGSSARSGEQYF.

The chain recombines TRBV10-2 with TRBJ2-4; D possibly matches TRBD1 or TRBD2 (5 bases each). The germline V gene encodes CDR1 WSHSY and CDR2 SAAADI. Trimming left V 7 bases short and J 0 bases short, with 16 bases between. The CDR3 totals 16 residues. For the CDR3, the DNA is TGCGCCAGCACTCCTGGGACGGAACTAGCCAAAAACATTCAGTACTTC. It yields the protein CASTPGTELAKNIQYF.

The chain has TRBV7-8 and TRBJ2-3; D not resolved. Per the germline V gene, CDR1 is SGHVS and CDR2 is FQNEAQ. V lost 1 base to trimming and J lost 4 bases, with 12 bases between them. The CDR3 has 15 amino acids. The CDR3 loop is CASSLGSANSDTQYF. Here the CDR3 DNA reads TGTGCCAGCAGCTTAGGCAGCGCTAACTCAGATACGCAGTATTTT. Variable domain in full (rest from reference TRBV7-8 and TRBJ2-3): GAGVSQSPRYKVAKRGQDVALRCDPISGHVSLFWYQQALGQGPEFLTYFQNEAQLDKSGLPSDRFFAERPEGSVSTLKIQRTQQEDSAVYLCASSLGSANSDTQYFGPGTRLTVL.

This clonotype occurred a few times. The chain joins TRBV5-1 to TRBJ1-5; D ambiguous. Germline V gives CDR1 SGHRS, CDR2 YFSETQ. With 4 bases removed from V and 7 bases from J, the gap between germline ends came to 15 bases. The CDR3 totals 14 residues. CDR3 DNA: TGCGCCAGCAGCCGGGATGGGCGCAGCCAGCCCCAGCATTTT. It specifies CASSRDGRSQPQHF.

This clonotype was detected a few times. The chain employs TRBV4-2 and TRBJ2-7; a possible D gene is TRBD2 (6 bases). V was trimmed by 4 bases and J by 2 bases, leaving 18 bases between them. The V gene's germline CDR1 is LGHNA and CDR2 YNFKEQ. The length of the CDR3 is 16 residues. The CDR3 sequence: CASSRGARPHPYEQYF. The CDR3 DNA reads TGTGCCAGCAGCCGCGGGGCTCGGCCGCATCCCTACGAGCAGTACTTC.